The 19 T cell receptor beta chains below come from one sample, sequenced in a study of OX40 agonist ivuxolimab in advanced cancers. Library preparation used the immunoSEQ multiplex PCR assay. In TCRdb, the immuneACCESS table is reduced to in-frame sequences with V and J assigned. These tables do not hold every clone; where another copy was compared, an unresolved V gene accounts for under half, and the others remain unexplained. This sample comprises 40,000 to 55,000 clones, about nine tenths of them detected only once. Of the sample, around 29% falls within the top ten clones. The sequencing used CD4+ or CD8+ T cells sorted from blood, collected in a trial of the OX40 agonist ivuxolimab. These receptor sequences come from an adult with an advanced solid tumor such as melanoma, head and neck, liver or kidney cancer.

The J gene is TRBJ2-3, the V gene TRBV5-5, with D hard to call. Deletions cut 4 bases from V and 5 bases from J, with 17 bases between. The CDR3 totals 15 residues. CDR1 is SGHKS and CDR2 is YYEKEE in the germline V gene (reference sequence). The CDR3 is CASSPDRDPGDTQYF. As DNA, the CDR3 is TGTGCCAGCAGCCCGGATAGGGATCCAGGAGATACGCAGTATTTT.

This chain joins TRBV11-2 and TRBJ2-5; D ambiguous. CDR1 is SGHAT, CDR2 FQNNGV, per germline. The CDR3 runs 12 residues. Trimming cost V 4 bases and J 5 bases, with 8 bases left between them. CDR3 nucleotide sequence: TGTGCCAGCAGCTCAGTTAGGGAGACCCAGTACTTC. Residues: CASSSVRETQYF. Combining the CDR3 with reference TRBV11-2 and TRBJ2-5 gives the whole variable domain EAGVAQSPRYKIIEKRQSVAFWCNPISGHATLYWYQQILGQGPKLLIQFQNNGVVDDSQLPKDRFSAERLKGVDSTLKIQPAKLEDSAVYLCASSSVRETQYFGPGTRLLVL.

The chain combines TRBV10-1 with TRBJ2-2; TRBD2 matches 8 bases. With V trimmed by 1 base and J by 7 bases, 11 bases remained unmatched. Germline assignment: CDR1 WNHNN and CDR2 SYGVQD (reference sequence). The CDR3 loop spans 17 amino acids. The CDR3 bases are TGCGCCAGCAGTGAGTTTAACGGCCTAGCGGGTTTCGGGGAGCTGTTTTTT. This encodes CASSEFNGLAGFGELFF.

V and J are TRBV19 and TRBJ2-2; D gene uncertain. Germline loops: CDR1 LNHDA, CDR2 SQIVND (reference sequence). The CDR3 extends over 12 amino acids. Deletions cut 3 bases from V and 5 bases from J, with 4 bases between. DNA for the CDR3: TGTGCCAGTAGTATGGGAACCGGGGAGCTGTTTTTT. Translating it yields CASSMGTGELFF.

The chain joins TRBV14 to TRBJ1-2, with D perhaps matching TRBD1 (6 bases). The V end lost 2 bases, the J end lost 3 bases, and 10 bases lay between the germline ends. Germline V CDR1 and CDR2: SGHDN, FVKESK. This CDR3 is built from 14 residues. The CDR3 nucleotides read TGTGCCAGCAGCCAAACGACAGGTTACTATGGCTACACCTTC. This encodes CASSQTTGYYGYTF.

The chain recombines TRBV5-4 with TRBJ2-4; D possibly corresponds to TRBD1 (6 bases). Deletions cut 3 bases from V and 9 bases from J, with 16 bases between. CDR1 is SGHNT, CDR2 YYREEE, per germline (reference sequence). The CDR3 extends over 14 amino acids. CDR3 nucleotides: TGTGCCAGCAGCTCGATGACAGGTCAAGTCATTCAGTACTTC. It specifies CASSSMTGQVIQYF.

The CDR3 spells CASSPTSRNTIYF. In nucleotides, the CDR3 is TGTGCCAGCAGTCCTACTTCGCGCAACACCATATATTTT. The chain has TRBV27 and TRBJ1-3; D is uncertain. With 5 bases removed from V and 7 bases from J, the gap between germline ends came to 12 bases. This CDR3 spans 13 amino acids. In germline, CDR1 is MNHEY, CDR2 SMNVEV (reference sequence).

The rearrangement uses TRBV6-5 and TRBJ2-7; D tentatively reads TRBD1 or TRBD2 (5 bases each). From germline, CDR1 is MNHEY and CDR2 SVGAGI. The CDR3 spans 14 residues. Trimming pared 0 bases from V and 5 bases from J, leaving 11 bases between. The CDR3 spells CASSYSAGSNEQYF. The CDR3 DNA reads as TGTGCCAGCAGTTACTCCGCAGGGAGTAACGAGCAGTACTTC.

V gene TRBV7-8 combines with J gene TRBJ2-1; 7 bases line up with TRBD2. The CDR3 consists of 15 residues. Germline V gene data show CDR1 as SGHVS and CDR2 as FQNEAQ. Germline trimming cut 5 bases from V and 4 bases from J; bases unmatched to any gene: 8. In DNA, the CDR3 is TGTGCCAGCAGCGAAGGACTAGACTATTACAATGAGCAGTTCTTC. Amino acid sequence: CASSEGLDYYNEQFF.

The chain combines TRBV19 with TRBJ1-3; D perhaps matches TRBD1 (6 bases). Trimming removed 7 bases from V and 1 base from J, with 11 bases in between. The CDR3 has 14 residues. Germline V CDR1 and CDR2: LNHDA, SQIVND (reference sequence). This CDR3 is CASTQGGSGNTIYF. CDR3 bases: TGTGCCAGTACCCAAGGGGGTTCTGGAAACACCATATATTTT.

The sample holds one count of this clone. V gene TRBV28 combines with J gene TRBJ2-1; 12 bases agree with TRBD2. V lost 5 bases and J lost 8; bases outside the gene matches: 10. Germline V gene sequence: CDR1 MDHEN, CDR2 SYDVKM. The CDR3 length is 16 residues. CDR3 DNA: TGTGCCAGCAGTCCTCCTCCACTAGCGGGAGGACATGAGCAGTTCTTC. Translation: CASSPPPLAGGHEQFF.

This chain uses TRBV7-8 with TRBJ2-2; 7 bases are a match to TRBD1. CDR3 length: 15 residues. Germline V lookup: CDR1 SGHVS, CDR2 FQNEAQ. Germline trimming cut 6 bases from V and 2 bases from J; bases unmatched to any gene: 6. The CDR3 bases are TGTGCCAGCAGAACCGGGACAGCCAACACCGGGGAGCTGTTTTTT. Translation: CASRTGTANTGELFF.

CDR3 sequence reads: CASSEGQFTEAFF. DNA for the CDR3: TGTGCCAGCAGTGAAGGACAGTTCACTGAAGCTTTCTTT. The chain couples TRBV25-1 to TRBJ1-1; tentative D call: TRBD1 (6 bases). Trimming left V 2 bases short and J 4 bases short, with 8 bases between. Germline assignment: CDR1 MGHDK and CDR2 SYGVNS. The CDR3 totals 13 residues.

V gene TRBV7-8 combines with J gene TRBJ2-7; D is tentatively TRBD1 or TRBD2 (5 bases each). With 10 bases removed from V and 4 bases from J, the gap between germline ends came to 23 bases. CDR1 is SGHVS and CDR2 is FQNEAQ in the germline V gene. The length of the CDR3 is 15 residues. This CDR3 reads CATQLWQGPGYEQYF. The DNA for the CDR3 is TGTGCCACCCAACTTTGGCAGGGTCCGGGGTACGAGCAGTACTTC.

As for this clone: The sample has other DNA sequences that encode this CDR3 too. This chain uses TRBV29-1 with TRBJ2-1; possibly TRBD2 for D (5 bases). Trimming shortened V by 6 bases and J by 0 bases, and 15 bases separated the two germline ends. Germline V gene lookup returns CDR1 SQVTM and CDR2 ANQGSEA. CDR3 length: 15 residues. This CDR3 reads CSVRGLPSSYNEQFF. The CDR3 bases are TGCAGCGTGCGTGGACTGCCGAGCTCCTACAATGAGCAGTTCTTC.

This clone has a handful of counts. The chain joins TRBV7-9 to TRBJ2-7; D gene unclear. Germline V gene lookup returns CDR1 SEHNR and CDR2 FQNEAQ (reference sequence). Trimming stripped 5 bases from V and 7 bases from J, with 15 bases between. This CDR3 has 13 amino acids. This CDR3 is CASSAPMAQEQYF. DNA for the CDR3: TGTGCCAGCAGCGCTCCGATGGCTCAGGAGCAGTACTTC.

The V call is TRBV15, the J call TRBJ2-3; possible D gene TRBD2, 5 bases. Germline CDR1 and CDR2: LNHNV and YYDKDF (reference sequence). The CDR3 extends over 11 amino acids. The germline V and J ends were trimmed by 8 bases and 6 bases, with 9 bases remaining between them. The CDR3 DNA is TGTGCCACCGGCCCGGGGGATACGCAGTATTTT. This translates into CATGPGDTQYF.

The rearrangement links TRBV4-2 to TRBJ1-3; D unresolved. Germline V gene lookup returns CDR1 LGHNA and CDR2 YNFKEQ. This CDR3 spans 15 amino acids. V lost 1 base and J lost 1, with 8 bases in between. The CDR3 bases are TGTGCCAGCAGCCAAGCTCCGGCTTCTGGAAACACCATATATTTT. It encodes CASSQAPASGNTIYF.

The genes are TRBV28 and TRBJ1-5; D is uncertain. The germline V and J ends were trimmed by 5 bases and 11 bases, with 7 bases remaining between them. This CDR3 is built from 10 residues. Germline CDR1 is MDHEN and CDR2 is SYDVKM. The CDR3 loop reads CASSALSQHF. CDR3 DNA sequence: TGTGCCAGCAGTGCCCTATCCCAGCATTTT.